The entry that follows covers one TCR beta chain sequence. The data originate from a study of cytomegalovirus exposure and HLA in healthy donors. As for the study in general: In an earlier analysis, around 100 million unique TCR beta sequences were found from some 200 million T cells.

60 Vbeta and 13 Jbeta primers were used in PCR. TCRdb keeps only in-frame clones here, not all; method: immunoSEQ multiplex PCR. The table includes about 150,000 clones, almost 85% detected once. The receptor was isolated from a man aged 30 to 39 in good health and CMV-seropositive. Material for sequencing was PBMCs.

The DNA of the CDR3 is TGCGCCAGCAGCCAAGTGACTAGCGGGGGACAAGAGACCCAGTACTTC. Translation: CASSQVTSGGQETQYF. The chain combines TRBV4-1 with TRBJ2-5, with 12 bases identical to TRBD2. V shed 1 base, J shed 2 bases, and the junction held 2 bases outside the gene matches. The germline V gene encodes CDR1 MGHRA and CDR2 YSYEKL. This CDR3 has 16 amino acids.